Listed here are 17 T cell receptor beta chains from one sample, sequenced in a study of CD4 T cells in relation to SARS-CoV-2 and coronaviruses. TCRdb's table, derived via immunoSEQ multiplex PCR, lists solely in-frame clones and lacks some. The sample has 25,000 to 30,000 clones, around 67% seen once. No antigen has been assigned to these receptors. The unexposed donors gave CD4+ T cells in 2011-2018, prior to COVID-19. After approximately ten days of culture, CD4+ T cells were isolated. Input material: CD4+ T cells from PBMCs, cultured in vitro. These TCRs come from a human donor in good health.

V is TRBV18 and J is TRBJ1-2; perhaps TRBD1 as D (5 bases). Trimming pared 5 bases from V and 3 bases from J, leaving 10 bases between. This CDR3 has 13 residues. The germline CDR1 and CDR2 sequences are KGHSH and LQKENI. The DNA for the CDR3 is TGTGCCAGCTCATCGGGACCGGACTATGGCTACACCTTC. It translates to CASSSGPDYGYTF.

The chain carries TRBV18 and TRBJ2-1, with a possible D match to TRBD2 (6 bases). Between the trimmed V and J ends, which lost 1 base and 7 bases, there was a span of 8 bases. Germline-derived CDR1 and CDR2 are KGHSH and LQKENI. This CDR3 is built from 13 residues. The CDR3 DNA reads as TGTGCCAGCTCACCACTGGGAGGTAATGAGCAGTTCTTC. This encodes CASSPLGGNEQFF.

This clone is a singleton in its sample. This chain joins TRBV7-9 and TRBJ1-4; D possibly corresponds to TRBD1 (6 bases). The V end was cut by 5 bases, the J end by 4 bases, with 11 bases between. CDR1 and CDR2 (germline): SEHNR, FQNEAQ (reference sequence). The CDR3 totals 14 residues. The CDR3 sequence is CASSLGQDNEKLFF. CDR3 bases: TGTGCCAGCAGCCTGGGACAAGATAATGAAAAACTGTTTTTT.

By share, this clone ranks as medium-sized. The V gene is TRBV4-2, the J gene TRBJ2-7, with TRBD2 identical over 7 bases. V shed 0 bases and J 10 bases; nucleotides not matched to a gene: 9. Germline assignment: CDR1 LGHNA and CDR2 YNFKEQ. The CDR3 consists of 14 residues. As DNA, the CDR3 is TGTGCCAGCAGCCAAGATCTGAGGGACTATGAACAGTACTTC. Protein sequence: CASSQDLRDYEQYF.

The rearrangement links TRBV5-1 to TRBJ2-5; 15 bases line up with TRBD2. CDR1 and CDR2 (germline): SGHRS, YFSETQ. This CDR3 has 16 residues. V lost 3 bases to trimming and J lost 2 bases; unmatched junction nucleotides: 2. The CDR3 DNA follows: TGCGCCAGCAGCTCTGGACTAGCGGGGGGGCAAGAGACCCAGTACTTC. The encoded protein is CASSSGLAGGQETQYF.

This chain uses TRBV5-6 with TRBJ2-5; D gene ambiguous. The germline gives CDR1 SGHDT, CDR2 YYEEEE. The CDR3 runs to 15 residues. The V end was cut by 5 bases, the J end by 4 bases, with 18 bases between. CDR3 amino acids: CASSTRTLGRETQYF. CDR3 DNA sequence: TGTGCCAGCAGTACCCGGACCTTAGGGCGAGAGACCCAGTACTTC.

This chain connects TRBV10-3 to TRBJ1-6; D remains unclear. CDR3 length: 16 amino acids. Trimming removed 6 bases from V and 5 bases from J, with 17 bases in between. CDR1 ENHRY and CDR2 SYGVKD come from the germline V gene. The CDR3 here is CAISVSTPGDNSPLHF. CDR3 sequence (DNA): TGTGCCATCAGCGTGTCGACTCCCGGGGATAATTCACCCCTCCACTTT.

The chain carries TRBV5-1 and TRBJ2-2; a weak D match, TRBD1 (6 bases). Between the trimmed V and J ends, which lost 4 bases and 3 bases, there was a span of 13 bases. The CDR3 is 15 residues long. The germline V gene encodes CDR1 SGHRS and CDR2 YFSETQ. CDR3 residues: CASSPLQGDTGELFF. As DNA, the CDR3 is TGCGCCAGCAGCCCCTTACAGGGTGACACCGGGGAGCTGTTTTTT.

The genes are TRBV2 and TRBJ2-3, with a possible D match to TRBD2 (6 bases). V dropped 6 bases and J dropped 2 bases, with 9 bases sitting between them. In germline, CDR1 is SNHLY, CDR2 FYNNEI. The CDR3 covers 13 residues. CDR3 nucleotides: TGTGCCAGCAGGAGGGACTCCACAGATACGCAGTATTTT. Translation gives CASRRDSTDTQYF.

The genes are TRBV24-1 and TRBJ1-5; 12 bases fit TRBD1. Trimming took 5 bases from V and 3 from J; bases not matched to a gene: 4. The V gene's germline CDR1 is KGHDR and CDR2 SFDVKD. This CDR3 spans 16 amino acids. This chain's CDR3 is CATSAGTGGLNQPQHF. DNA for the CDR3: TGTGCCACCAGTGCCGGGACAGGGGGCCTCAATCAGCCCCAGCATTTT.

The chain joins TRBV29-1 to TRBJ2-7; 8 nucleotides align to TRBD1. The CDR3 has 13 amino acids. CDR1 is SQVTM and CDR2 is ANQGSEA in the germline V gene. V lost 6 bases, J lost 4 bases, and 8 bases stayed unmatched. The CDR3 loop reads CSVNRGNGYEQYF. The CDR3 nucleotides are TGCAGCGTAAACAGGGGGAATGGATACGAGCAGTACTTC.

The rearrangement links TRBV6-2 or TRBV6-3 to TRBJ1-1; 9 bases fit TRBD1. V gave up 5 bases and J gave up 5 bases; unmatched junction bases: 6. Looked up from germline, CDR1 is MNHEY and CDR2 is SVGEGT. The CDR3 extends over 14 amino acids. The CDR3 nucleotides are TGTGCCAGCAGTGATGGACAGGGGCGAACTGAAGCTTTCTTT. This translates into CASSDGQGRTEAFF.

This chain uses TRBV14 with TRBJ1-1; D gene uncertain. Germline loops: CDR1 SGHDN, CDR2 FVKESK. The CDR3 is 12 residues long. Trimming stripped 6 bases from V and 1 base from J, with 6 bases between. CDR3 bases: TGTGCCAGCAGTTGGACGAACACTGAAGCTTTCTTT. It is translated as CASSWTNTEAFF. The variable domain in full, completed from reference TRBV14 and TRBJ1-1, reads EAGVTQFPSHSVIEKGQTVTLRCDPISGHDNLYWYRRVMGKEIKFLLHFVKESKQDESGMPNNRFLAERTGGTYSTLKVQPAELEDSGVYFCASSWTNTEAFFGQGTRLTVV.

This chain connects TRBV5-1 to TRBJ1-2; 10 nucleotides line up with TRBD1. The CDR3 spans 14 residues. V shed 4 bases, J shed 6 bases, and the junction held 6 bases outside the gene matches. Germline V lookup: CDR1 SGHRS, CDR2 YFSETQ. Written as DNA, the CDR3 is TGCGCCAGCAGCCGAGAGGACAGGGGGAATGGCTACACCTTC. Its translation is CASSREDRGNGYTF.

This chain links TRBV30 with TRBJ1-3, with D tentatively TRBD1 (5 bases). This CDR3 is built from 13 residues. Germline-derived CDR1 and CDR2 are GTSNPN and SVGIG (reference sequence). V was cut by 4 bases and J by 1 base, with 8 bases left in between. CDR3 amino acids: CAWTGLSGNTIYF. The CDR3 DNA reads as TGTGCCTGGACAGGGTTATCTGGAAACACCATATATTTT.

CDR3 protein: CASSLAGAQYEQYF. CDR3 nucleotides: TGCGCCAGCAGCTTAGCAGGGGCCCAGTACGAGCAGTACTTC. The genes are TRBV5-1 and TRBJ2-7; D may be TRBD1 (6 bases). This CDR3 contains 14 residues. Deletions cut 2 bases from V and 4 bases from J, with 13 bases between. The V gene's germline CDR1 is SGHRS and CDR2 YFSETQ.

V gene TRBV19 combines with J gene TRBJ2-5; D is perhaps TRBD2 (6 bases). The CDR3 runs to 17 residues. Trimming removed 5 bases from V and 2 bases from J, with 21 bases in between. Germline CDR1 reads LNHDA; CDR2 reads SQIVND (reference sequence). The chain's CDR3 is CASSPWGTVSGQETQYF. DNA for the CDR3: TGTGCCAGTAGTCCCTGGGGGACTGTCTCTGGACAAGAGACCCAGTACTTC.